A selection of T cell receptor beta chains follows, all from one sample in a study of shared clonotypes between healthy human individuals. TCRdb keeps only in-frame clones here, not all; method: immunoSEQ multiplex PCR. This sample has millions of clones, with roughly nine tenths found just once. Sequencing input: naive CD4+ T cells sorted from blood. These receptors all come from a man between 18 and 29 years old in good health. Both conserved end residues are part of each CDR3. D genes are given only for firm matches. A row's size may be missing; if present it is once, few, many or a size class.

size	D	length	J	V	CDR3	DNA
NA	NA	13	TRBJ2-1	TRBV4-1	CASSPNGNPEQFF	TGCGCCAGCAGCCCCAACGGGAACCCTGAGCAGTTCTTC
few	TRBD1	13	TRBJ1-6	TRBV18	CASSPDRNSPLHF	TGTGCCAGCTCCCCGGACAGGAATTCACCCCTCCACTTT
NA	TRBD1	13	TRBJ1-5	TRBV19	CASTGQGSQPQHF	TGTGCCAGTACCGGACAGGGCAGTCAGCCCCAGCATTTT
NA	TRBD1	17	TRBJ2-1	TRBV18	CASSPPTGTGMINEQFF	TGTGCCAGCTCACCACCGACCGGGACAGGGATGATCAATGAGCAGTTCTTC
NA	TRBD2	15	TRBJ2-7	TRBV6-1	CASRINSGRSYEQYF	TGTGCCAGCAGGATCAACAGCGGGAGGTCATACGAGCAGTACTTC
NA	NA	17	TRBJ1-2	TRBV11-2	CASSLDLGALANYGYTF	TGTGCCAGCAGCTTAGATCTGGGGGCCTTAGCTAACTATGGCTACACCTTC
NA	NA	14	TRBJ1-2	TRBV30	CAWSFSTSNYGYTF	TGTGCCTGGAGTTTTAGCACTTCTAACTATGGCTACACCTTC
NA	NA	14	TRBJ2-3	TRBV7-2	CASSRDRLGGTQYF	TGTGCCAGCAGCCGAGATCGCCTAGGGGGTACGCAGTATTTT
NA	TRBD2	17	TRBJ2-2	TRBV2	CASSTGTSGRGTGELFF	TGTGCCAGCAGTACCGGGACTAGCGGGCGGGGCACCGGGGAGCTGTTTTTT
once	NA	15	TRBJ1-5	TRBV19	CASSPRWGGNQPQHF	TGTGCCAGTTCGCCCCGGTGGGGGGGCAATCAGCCCCAGCATTTT
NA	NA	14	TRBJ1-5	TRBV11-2	CASSDRPGNQPQHF	TGTGCCAGCAGCGATCGACCTGGCAATCAGCCCCAGCATTTT
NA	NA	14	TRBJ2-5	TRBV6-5	CASSYIQGRETQYF	TGTGCCAGCAGTTACATACAGGGTCGGGAGACCCAGTACTTC
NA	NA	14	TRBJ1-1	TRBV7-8	CASSLDPGWAEAFF	TGTGCCAGCAGCTTAGACCCAGGGTGGGCTGAAGCTTTCTTT
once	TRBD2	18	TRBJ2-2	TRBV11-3	CASSPGLAGGPGTGELFF	TGTGCCAGCAGCCCGGGACTAGCGGGGGGTCCGGGCACCGGGGAGCTGTTTTTT
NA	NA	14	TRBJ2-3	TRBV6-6	CASSYGGLTDTQYF	TGTGCCAGCAGTTACGGCGGTCTCACAGATACGCAGTATTTT
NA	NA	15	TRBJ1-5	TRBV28	CASSLGAGSNQPQHF	TGTGCCAGCAGTTTGGGGGCCGGTAGCAATCAGCCCCAGCATTTT
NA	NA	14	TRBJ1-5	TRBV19	CASNQRLTGQPQHF	TGTGCCAGTAATCAGCGCCTAACGGGTCAGCCCCAGCATTTT
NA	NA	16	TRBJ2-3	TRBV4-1	CASSQEALGRGDTQYF	TGCGCCAGCAGCCAAGAGGCCCTCGGGAGAGGGGATACGCAGTATTTT
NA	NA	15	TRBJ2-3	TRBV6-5	CASSYSGSRTDTQYF	TGTGCCAGCAGTTACTCGGGCAGTCGCACAGATACGCAGTATTTT
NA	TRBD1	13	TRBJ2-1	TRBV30	CAWTEGAANEQFF	TGTGCCTGGACCGAGGGGGCCGCCAATGAGCAGTTCTTC
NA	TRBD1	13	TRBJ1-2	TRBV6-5	CASTHTGENGYTF	TGTGCCAGCACCCACACAGGGGAGAATGGCTACACCTTC
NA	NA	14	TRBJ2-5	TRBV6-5	CASSPFVGAETQYF	TGTGCCAGCAGCCCCTTTGTCGGGGCAGAGACCCAGTACTTC
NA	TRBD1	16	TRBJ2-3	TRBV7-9	CASSPYPGTGGDTQYF	TGTGCCAGCAGCCCTTATCCCGGGACAGGGGGGGATACGCAGTATTTT
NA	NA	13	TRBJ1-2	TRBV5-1	CASSLASGAGYTF	TGCGCCAGCAGCTTGGCGTCAGGGGCTGGCTACACCTTC
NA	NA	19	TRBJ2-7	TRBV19	CASSTGAVGGSGSTAKQYF	TGTGCCAGTAGCACCGGTGCTGTGGGGGGAAGCGGGTCGACTGCCAAGCAGTACTTC
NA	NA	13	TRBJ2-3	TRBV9	CASSGGAGDTQYF	TGTGCCAGCAGCGGGGGGGCCGGGGATACGCAGTATTTT
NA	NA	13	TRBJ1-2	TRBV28	CASSRASKGGYTF	TGTGCCAGCAGCCGGGCCTCGAAAGGAGGCTACACCTTC
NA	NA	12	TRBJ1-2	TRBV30	CAWKDKGYGYTF	TGTGCCTGGAAGGATAAGGGCTATGGCTACACCTTC
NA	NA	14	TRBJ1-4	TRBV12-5	CASGLTGTNEKLFF	TGTGCTAGTGGTTTAACCGGGACTAATGAAAAACTGTTTTTT
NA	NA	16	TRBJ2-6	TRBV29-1	CSVGGTSVSGANVLTF	TGCAGCGTTGGCGGGACATCCGTCTCTGGGGCCAACGTCCTGACTTTC